These T cell receptor beta chains were read from a single sample in a study of shared clonotypes between healthy human individuals. Sequenced by immunoSEQ multiplex PCR; TCRdb stores in-frame clones only, minus some. The sample includes hundreds of thousands of clones, 90% to 97% seen only once; the top ten take less than 0.06%. Sequences were obtained from naive CD4+ T cells sorted from blood. These receptors originate from a woman in her 30s in good health. The CDR3 runs from the conserved cysteine through the conserved F or W. A clone size is listed for some rows: how often the clone was seen (once, few, many), or a class if it is expanded.

size,J,V,CDR3
.,TRBJ2-3,TRBV5-1,CASSLGGADTQYF
.,TRBJ1-2,TRBV28,CASSAGNRISYGYTF
.,TRBJ2-1,TRBV5-1,CASSLGASDYNEQFF
once,TRBJ2-1,TRBV14,CASSQDRGSGRKSSYNEQFF
few,TRBJ2-2,TRBV5-1,CASSLSPGGGSGELFF
.,TRBJ2-7,TRBV6-1,CASSEGETYEQYF
.,TRBJ2-1,TRBV5-1,CASSFSGTNYNEQFF
.,TRBJ2-7,TRBV10-3,CAIRGVEAYEQYF
.,TRBJ1-2,TRBV18,CASSPRDKANYGYTF
.,TRBJ1-1,TRBV2,CASRDRDRVTTEAFF
.,TRBJ2-3,TRBV19,CASSSPRGRDTDTQYF
once,TRBJ1-2,TRBV21-1,CASSTRDGTLYGYTF
.,TRBJ2-7,TRBV7-2,CASSLSEGFYEQYF
.,TRBJ1-1,TRBV19,CASTQGQGAVTEAFF
.,TRBJ1-1,TRBV10-3,CAISESRASNTEAFF
.,TRBJ2-3,TRBV5-4,CASSLEDGSRGGRYF
.,TRBJ1-1,TRBV18,CASSSKQGALSEAFF
.,TRBJ2-7,TRBV19,CASSILDRGYEQYF
.,TRBJ2-3,TRBV19,CASSIVAGGDGTQYF
.,TRBJ2-3,TRBV28,CASGGTSGRTNTQYF
.,TRBJ2-1,TRBV2,CASSGGLAGGTGEQFF
.,TRBJ2-5,TRBV7-2,CASSLYGNQETQYF
once,TRBJ2-2,TRBV9,CASSAGLAAVGELFF
.,TRBJ2-1,TRBV6-6,CASSYYRDPAYNEQFF
.,TRBJ1-1,TRBV18,CASSPKVSGKTEAFF
.,TRBJ1-5,TRBV5-1,CASSFRDRVHHQPQHF
few,TRBJ1-5,TRBV19,CASSDQMGNQPQHF
.,TRBJ2-2,TRBV30,CAWSKTEITGELFF
.,TRBJ2-2,TRBV7-2,CASSYRQGSAAGELFF
.,TRBJ1-1,TRBV7-9,CASSLPEGWTEAFF
.,TRBJ1-4,TRBV18,CASSPTKGRNEKLFF
.,TRBJ2-1,TRBV9,CASGGRGIYNEQFF
.,TRBJ1-1,TRBV11-2,CASSSGQDMNTEAFF
once,TRBJ2-7,TRBV27,CASSFQAGDFEQYF
.,TRBJ1-2,TRBV7-9,CASSLGTDYGYTF
.,TRBJ1-5,TRBV28,CASSLAHGNQPQHF
.,TRBJ2-1,TRBV27,CASSFLGQGSYNEQFF